Following are 13 T cell receptor beta chains from one sample sequenced in a study of response to subunit inactivated influenza vaccine. TCRdb called the RT-PCR reads again in MiXCR, with one record for every CDR3 protein. The sample has about 520,000 distinct CDR3 sequences; roughly 27% are singletons. Source: CD4+ T cells sorted from PBMCs, taken roughly 5 days after vaccination. The source of these receptors is a man between 45 and 60 years old who received an inactivated influenza vaccine.

The J gene is TRBJ2-5, the V gene TRBV7-6; 13 positions match TRBD2. Trimming at V came to 2 bases and at J to 2 bases, leaving 23 bases not matched to a gene. Germline V gives CDR1 SGHVS, CDR2 FNYEAQ. This CDR3 comprises 23 residues. The chain's CDR3 is CASSLRPGTSGITPHREQETQYF. CDR3 nucleotides: TGTGCCAGCAGCTTACGCCCCGGGACTAGCGGGATTACGCCCCATCGGGAGCAAGAGACCCAGTACTTC. Full variable domain (rest looked up from reference TRBV7-6 and TRBJ2-5): GAGVSQSPRYKVTKRGQDVALRCDPISGHVSLYWYRQALGQGPEFLTYFNYEAQQDKSGLPNDRFSAERPEGSISTLTIQRTEQRDSAMYRCASSLRPGTSGITPHREQETQYFGPGTRLLVL.

This clonotype has a handful of counts. The rearrangement uses TRBV12-3 or TRBV12-4 and TRBJ2-7, with TRBD1 identical over 10 bases. Germline trimming cut 5 bases from V and 6 bases from J; bases unmatched to any gene: 10. This CDR3 contains 15 residues. The CDR3 bases are TGTGCCAGCAGTCCAAGGGGCGGGACAGGGGCCGAGCAGTACTTC. This encodes CASSPRGGTGAEQYF.

The genes are TRBV18 and TRBJ1-3; 8 nucleotides match TRBD1. V lost 6 bases and J lost 0; bases outside the gene matches: 7. CDR1 and CDR2 from the germline V gene are KGHSH and LQKENI. This CDR3 contains 16 residues. The CDR3 DNA is TGTGCCAGCTCTAGGGGACAGGTCCGCTCTGGAAACACCATATATTTT. Residues: CASSRGQVRSGNTIYF.

This clonotype has just a few counts. The genes are TRBV5-1 and TRBJ1-1, with D unclear. CDR1 is SGHRS and CDR2 is YFSETQ in the germline V gene. The CDR3 has 13 amino acids. Trimming shortened V by 4 bases and J by 9 bases, and 16 bases separated the two germline ends. The CDR3 region is CASSPLDRIKAFF. DNA of the CDR3: TGCGCCAGCAGCCCGTTAGACCGGATCAAAGCTTTCTTT.

The CDR3 spells CASNGGGAYEQYF. In nucleotides, the CDR3 is TGTGCCAGCAATGGGGGAGGGGCCTACGAGCAGTACTTC. The rearrangement links TRBV28 to TRBJ2-7; 7 nucleotides align to TRBD2. Trimming at V came to 7 bases and at J to 2 bases, leaving 5 bases not matched to a gene. Germline V gene lookup returns CDR1 MDHEN and CDR2 SYDVKM. CDR3 length: 13 residues.

In its sample, this clonotype was seen a few times. The J gene is TRBJ2-7, the V gene TRBV5-5; the match to TRBD2 covers 12 bases. V lost 1 base and J lost 0; bases outside the gene matches: 5. Germline values: CDR1 SGHKS, CDR2 YYEKEE (reference sequence). This CDR3 comprises 17 residues. CDR3 DNA: TGTGCCAGCAGCTTGTCGCTAGCGGGAGGGAGCTCCTACGAGCAGTACTTC. Residues: CASSLSLAGGSSYEQYF. The full variable domain, with the rest looked up from reference TRBV5-5 and TRBJ2-7, is DAGVTQSPTHLIKTRGQQVTLRCSPISGHKSVSWYQQVLGQGPQFIFQYYEKEERGRGNFPDRFSARQFPNYSSELNVNALLLGDSALYLCASSLSLAGGSSYEQYFGPGTRLTVT.

This clonotype has only a few counts. The J gene is TRBJ1-5, the V gene TRBV29-1, with 8 bases identical to TRBD1. Germline CDR1 is SQVTM and CDR2 is ANQGSEA. The V gene end was trimmed by 6 bases and the J gene end by 0 bases; junction bases not matched to a gene: 4. This CDR3 is 14 amino acids long. This CDR3 is CSVGTGVSNQPQHF. Here the CDR3 DNA reads TGCAGCGTGGGGACAGGAGTTAGCAATCAGCCCCAGCATTTT.

This clonotype was observed a handful of times. The rearrangement links TRBV12-3 or TRBV12-4 to TRBJ1-5, with D perhaps matching TRBD1 (5 bases). The germline V and J ends were trimmed by 7 bases and 3 bases, with 7 bases remaining between them. This CDR3 is 12 amino acids long. CDR3 bases: TGTGCCAGCAACAGGTTCAATCAGCCCCAGCATTTT. The encoded protein is CASNRFNQPQHF.

This clonotype was seen a handful of times. The J gene is TRBJ1-5, the V gene TRBV9; D ambiguous. Per germline, CDR1 SGDLS and CDR2 YYNGEE. Trimming took off 0 bases at V and 9 bases at J, with 10 bases between the two ends. The CDR3 has 13 amino acids. The chain's CDR3 is CASSVATEGPQHF. For the CDR3, the DNA is TGTGCCAGCAGCGTAGCTACGGAAGGGCCCCAGCATTTT.

The V gene is TRBV29-1, the J gene TRBJ2-7; D is ambiguous. The CDR3 has 13 amino acids. V lost 3 bases and J lost 7, with 16 bases in between. From germline, CDR1 is SQVTM and CDR2 ANQGSEA. In DNA form, the CDR3 reads TGCAGCGTTGACTTTCAGGCTGTGGGTGAGCAGTACTTC. The encoded protein is CSVDFQAVGEQYF.

This clonotype has more than one count but fewer than ten. V and J are TRBV20-1 and TRBJ2-5, with D perhaps matching TRBD1 or TRBD2 (5 bases each). This CDR3 has 14 amino acids. The germline V and J ends were trimmed by 2 bases and 4 bases, with 14 bases remaining between them. Germline loops: CDR1 DFQATT, CDR2 SNEGSKA (reference sequence). CDR3 region: CSARSSRGRETQYF. CDR3 nucleotides: TGCAGTGCTAGAAGCTCGAGGGGACGAGAGACCCAGTACTTC.

This clonotype was seen more than once but under ten times. The V gene is TRBV20-1, the J gene TRBJ1-2, with unresolved D. V was pared by 3 bases and J by 2 bases, with 7 bases between. The CDR3 runs to 12 residues. Germline lookup yields CDR1 DFQATT and CDR2 SNEGSKA (reference sequence). CDR3 in DNA: TGCAGTGCTAGGAACAGAAACTATGGCTACACCTTC. Translating gives CSARNRNYGYTF.

This clonotype occurred a few times. The CDR3 DNA reads TGCGCCAGCAGCCAGACAGGGTGGGAGACCCAGTACTTC. This translates into CASSQTGWETQYF. V and J are TRBV4-3 and TRBJ2-5, with TRBD1 matching 7 bases. This CDR3 is built from 13 residues. CDR1 and CDR2 from the germline V gene are LGHNA and YSLEER. V lost 3 bases to trimming and J lost 5 bases; unmatched junction nucleotides: 3.